This T cell receptor (beta chain) stems from a study of blood T cell repertoires in COVID-19. In the study overall: Sites across the United States, Italy and Spain contributed samples from acute and convalescent COVID-19. From T cells, B-cell-depleted T cells, or PBMCs came the material, which was cDNA or gDNA.

Authors' methods: Quantification of nucleated cells was approximated via reference gene primer amplification. This table comes from immunoSEQ multiplex PCR, and its TCRdb copy is limited to in-frame clones, with some not included. D and trimming come from the DNA, and the V and J calls and clone size come from that table. This sample has some 200,000 clones, with 88% found just once. Germline assignment: CDR1 MNHEY and CDR2 SMNVEV (reference sequence). CDR3 length: 18 amino acids. V was pared by 5 bases and J by 3 bases, with 14 bases of the junction left unmatched. This TCR was sampled from a man aged 18 to 29 with active or convalescent COVID-19. The sequencing input was peripheral blood. The rearrangement joins TRBV27 to TRBJ2-3; 10 bases are a match to TRBD2. In DNA, the CDR3 is TGTGCCAGCAGTCCAAGCGGGAGGGGTCTCGATTATACAGATACGCAGTATTTT. Amino acids: CASSPSGRGLDYTDTQYF.